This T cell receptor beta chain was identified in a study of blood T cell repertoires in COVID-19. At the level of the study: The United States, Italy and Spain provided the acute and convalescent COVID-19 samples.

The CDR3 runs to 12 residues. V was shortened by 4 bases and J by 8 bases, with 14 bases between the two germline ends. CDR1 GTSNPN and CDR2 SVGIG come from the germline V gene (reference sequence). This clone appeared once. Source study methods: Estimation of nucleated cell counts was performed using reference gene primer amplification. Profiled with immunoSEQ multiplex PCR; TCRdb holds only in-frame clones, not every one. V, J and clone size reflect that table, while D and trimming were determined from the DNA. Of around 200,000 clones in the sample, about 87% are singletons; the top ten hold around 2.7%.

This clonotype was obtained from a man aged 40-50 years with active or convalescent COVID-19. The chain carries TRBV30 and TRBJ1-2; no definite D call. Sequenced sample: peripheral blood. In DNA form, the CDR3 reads TGTGCCTGGACGGGCGGGCCTGGGGGCTACACCTTC. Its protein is CAWTGGPGGYTF.